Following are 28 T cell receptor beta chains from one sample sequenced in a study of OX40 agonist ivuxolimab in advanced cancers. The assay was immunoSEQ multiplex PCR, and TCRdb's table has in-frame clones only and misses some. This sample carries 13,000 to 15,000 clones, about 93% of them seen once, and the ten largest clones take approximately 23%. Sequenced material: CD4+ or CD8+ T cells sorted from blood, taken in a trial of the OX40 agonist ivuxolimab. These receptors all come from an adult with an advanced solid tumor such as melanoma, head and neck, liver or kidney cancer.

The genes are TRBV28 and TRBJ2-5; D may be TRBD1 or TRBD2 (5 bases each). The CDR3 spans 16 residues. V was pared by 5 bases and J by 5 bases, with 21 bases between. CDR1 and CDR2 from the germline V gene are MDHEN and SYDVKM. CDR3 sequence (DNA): TGTGCCAGCAGTCCAGAACCCGGGACGGTGGGGGAGACCCAGTACTTC. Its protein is CASSPEPGTVGETQYF. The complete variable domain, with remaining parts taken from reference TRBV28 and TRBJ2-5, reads DVKVTQSSRYLVKRTGEKVFLECVQDMDHENMFWYRQDPGLGLRLIYFSYDVKMKEKGDIPEGYSVSREKKERFSLILESASTNQTSMYLCASSPEPGTVGETQYFGPGTRLLVL.

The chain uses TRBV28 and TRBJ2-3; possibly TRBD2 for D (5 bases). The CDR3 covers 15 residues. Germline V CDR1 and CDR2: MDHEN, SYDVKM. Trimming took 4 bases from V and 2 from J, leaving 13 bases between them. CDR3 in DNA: TGTGCCAGCAGTTCCTCAGCGGCAACCACAGATACGCAGTATTTT. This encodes CASSSSAATTDTQYF.

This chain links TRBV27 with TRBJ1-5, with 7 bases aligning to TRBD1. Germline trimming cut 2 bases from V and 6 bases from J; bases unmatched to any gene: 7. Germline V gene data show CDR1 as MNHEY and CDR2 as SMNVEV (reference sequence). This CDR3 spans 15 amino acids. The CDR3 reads CASSLSGTAGQPQHF. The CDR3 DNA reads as TGTGCCAGCAGTTTAAGTGGGACAGCGGGTCAGCCCCAGCATTTT.

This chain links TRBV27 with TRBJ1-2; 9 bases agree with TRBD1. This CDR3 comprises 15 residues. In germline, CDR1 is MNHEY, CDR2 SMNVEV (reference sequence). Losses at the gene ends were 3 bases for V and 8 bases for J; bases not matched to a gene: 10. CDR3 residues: CASSFGPQGARGYTF. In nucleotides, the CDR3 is TGTGCCAGCAGTTTTGGTCCACAGGGGGCGCGAGGCTACACCTTC.

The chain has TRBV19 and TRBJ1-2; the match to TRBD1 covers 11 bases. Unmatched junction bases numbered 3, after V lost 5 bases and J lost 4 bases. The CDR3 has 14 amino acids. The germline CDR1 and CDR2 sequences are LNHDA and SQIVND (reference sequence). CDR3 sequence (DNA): TGTGCCAGTAGTTGGACAGGGGGCGGCTATGGCTACACCTTC. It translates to CASSWTGGGYGYTF.

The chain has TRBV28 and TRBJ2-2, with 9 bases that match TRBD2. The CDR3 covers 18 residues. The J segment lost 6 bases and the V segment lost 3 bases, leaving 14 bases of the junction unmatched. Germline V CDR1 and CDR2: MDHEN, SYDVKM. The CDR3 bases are TGTGCCAGCAGTTTGGCGGGGGGGCAGAAGGGCGGTCCCGGGGAGCTGTTTTTT. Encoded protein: CASSLAGGQKGGPGELFF.

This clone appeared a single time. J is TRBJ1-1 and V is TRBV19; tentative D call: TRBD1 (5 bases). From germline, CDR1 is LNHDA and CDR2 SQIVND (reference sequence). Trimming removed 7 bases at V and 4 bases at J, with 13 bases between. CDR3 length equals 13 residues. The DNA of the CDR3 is TGTGCCAGTACCCTTTTGGGGGGCACTGAAGCTTTCTTT. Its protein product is CASTLLGGTEAFF.

DNA for the CDR3: TGTGCCAGCAGCTCAGGGCTGGAGGGGCCTCTACAGACCCAGTACTTC. The encoded protein is CASSSGLEGPLQTQYF. V and J are TRBV7-9 and TRBJ2-5; D possibly corresponds to TRBD2 (6 bases). V was shortened by 4 bases and J by 6 bases, with 21 bases between the two germline ends. CDR1 SEHNR and CDR2 FQNEAQ come from the germline V gene (reference sequence). CDR3 size: 16 residues.

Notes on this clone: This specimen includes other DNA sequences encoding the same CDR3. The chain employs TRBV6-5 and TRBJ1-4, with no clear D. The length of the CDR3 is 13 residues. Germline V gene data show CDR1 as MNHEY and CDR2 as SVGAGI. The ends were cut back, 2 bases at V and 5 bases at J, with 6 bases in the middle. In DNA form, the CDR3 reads TGTGCCAGCAGTTACGGCGGGAATGAAAAACTGTTTTTT. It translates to CASSYGGNEKLFF.

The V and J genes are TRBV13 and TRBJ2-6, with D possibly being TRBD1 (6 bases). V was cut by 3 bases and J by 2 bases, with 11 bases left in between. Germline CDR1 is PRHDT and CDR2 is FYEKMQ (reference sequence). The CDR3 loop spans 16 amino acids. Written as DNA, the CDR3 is TGTGCCAGCAGCTTGTTACAGGGAACTGGGGCCAACGTCCTGACTTTC. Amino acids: CASSLLQGTGANVLTF.

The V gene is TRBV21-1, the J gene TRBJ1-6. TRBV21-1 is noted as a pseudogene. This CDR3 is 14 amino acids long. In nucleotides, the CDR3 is TGTGCCAGCAGCAAATGGAACTTCAATTCACCCCTCCACTTT. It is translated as CASSKWNFNSPLHF.

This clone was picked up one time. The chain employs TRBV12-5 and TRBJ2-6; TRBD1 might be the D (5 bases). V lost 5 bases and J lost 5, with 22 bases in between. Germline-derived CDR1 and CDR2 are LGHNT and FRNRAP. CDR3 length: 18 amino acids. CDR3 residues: CASGSSTAGQSRANVLTF. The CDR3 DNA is TGTGCTAGTGGTAGTAGTACTGCAGGACAAAGTCGGGCCAACGTCCTGACTTTC.

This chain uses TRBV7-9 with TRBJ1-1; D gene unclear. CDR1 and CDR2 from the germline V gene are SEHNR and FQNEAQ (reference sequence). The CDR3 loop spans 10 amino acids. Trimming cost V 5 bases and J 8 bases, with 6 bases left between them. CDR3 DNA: TGTGCCAGCAGCCCACTAGAAGCTTTCTTT. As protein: CASSPLEAFF.

The CDR3 loop reads CASSPFSYNEQFF. The CDR3 DNA sequence: TGTGCCAGCAGTCCTTTTTCCTACAATGAGCAGTTCTTC. This rearrangement joins TRBV14 to TRBJ2-1; unclear D gene. Looked up from germline, CDR1 is SGHDN and CDR2 is FVKESK. The CDR3 has 13 residues. Deletions cut 6 bases from V and 1 base from J, with 7 bases between.

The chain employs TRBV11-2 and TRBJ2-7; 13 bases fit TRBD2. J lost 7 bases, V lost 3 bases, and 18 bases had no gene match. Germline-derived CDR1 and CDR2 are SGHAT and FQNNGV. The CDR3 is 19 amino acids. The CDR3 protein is CASSFSQRTSGSGVWEQYF. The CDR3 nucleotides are TGTGCCAGCAGCTTTTCCCAGAGGACTAGCGGGAGCGGGGTCTGGGAGCAGTACTTC.

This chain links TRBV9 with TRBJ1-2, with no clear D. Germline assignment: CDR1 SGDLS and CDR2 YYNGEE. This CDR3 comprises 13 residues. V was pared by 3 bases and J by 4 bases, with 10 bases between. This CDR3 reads CASSGSRSYGYTF. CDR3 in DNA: TGTGCCAGCAGCGGGAGTAGGAGCTATGGCTACACCTTC. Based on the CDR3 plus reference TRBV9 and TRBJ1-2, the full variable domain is DSGVTQTPKHLITATGQRVTLRCSPRSGDLSVYWYQQSLDQGLQFLIQYYNGEERAKGNILERFSAQQFPDLHSELNLSSLELGDSALYFCASSGSRSYGYTFGSGTRLTVV.

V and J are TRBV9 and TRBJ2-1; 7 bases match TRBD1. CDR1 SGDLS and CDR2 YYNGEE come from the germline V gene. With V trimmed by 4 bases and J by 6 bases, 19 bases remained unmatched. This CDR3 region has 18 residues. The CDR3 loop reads CASSLSPVKGQTVNEQFF. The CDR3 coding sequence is TGTGCCAGCAGCCTCAGCCCCGTTAAGGGACAGACCGTCAATGAGCAGTTCTTC.

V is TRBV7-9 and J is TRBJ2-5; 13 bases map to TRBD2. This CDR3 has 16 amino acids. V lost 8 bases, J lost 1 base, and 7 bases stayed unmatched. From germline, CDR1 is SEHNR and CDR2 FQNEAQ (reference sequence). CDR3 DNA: TGTGCCAGCTTGGAGGGGACTAGCGGGATCCAAGAGACCCAGTACTTC. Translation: CASLEGTSGIQETQYF.

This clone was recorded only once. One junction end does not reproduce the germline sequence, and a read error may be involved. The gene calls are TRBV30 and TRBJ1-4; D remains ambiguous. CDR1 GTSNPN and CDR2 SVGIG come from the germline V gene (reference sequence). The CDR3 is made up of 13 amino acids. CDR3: CAWSVEGWRKTVF. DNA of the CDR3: TGTGCCTGGAGTGTAGAGGGTTGGCGAAAAACTGTTTTT.

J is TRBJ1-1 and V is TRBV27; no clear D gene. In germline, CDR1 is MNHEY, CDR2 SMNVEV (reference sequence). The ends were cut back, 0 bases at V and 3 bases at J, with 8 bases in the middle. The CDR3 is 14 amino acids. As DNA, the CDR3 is TGTGCCAGCAGTTTATCAAGTAGAGACACTGAAGCTTTCTTT. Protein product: CASSLSSRDTEAFF.

This CDR3 reads CASSLGGLTEAFF. The CDR3 bases are TGTGCCAGCAGCTTGGGAGGGCTCACTGAAGCTTTCTTT. The chain is built from TRBV5-8 and TRBJ1-1, with no clear D. Per germline, CDR1 SGHTS and CDR2 YDEGEE. The length of the CDR3 is 13 residues. Trimming removed 0 bases from V and 4 bases from J, with 7 bases in between. The full variable domain, completed using reference TRBV5-8 and TRBJ1-1, is EAGVTQSPTHLIKTRGQQATLRCSPISGHTSVYWYQQALGLGLQFLLWYDEGEERNRGNFPPRFSGRQFPNYSSELNVNALELEDSALYLCASSLGGLTEAFFGQGTRLTVV.

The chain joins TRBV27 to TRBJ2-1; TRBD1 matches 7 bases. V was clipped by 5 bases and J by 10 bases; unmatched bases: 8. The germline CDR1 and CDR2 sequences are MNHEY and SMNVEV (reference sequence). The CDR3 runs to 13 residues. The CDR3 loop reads CASSPGQAGEQFF. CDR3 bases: TGTGCCAGCAGTCCCGGACAGGCTGGCGAGCAGTTCTTC.

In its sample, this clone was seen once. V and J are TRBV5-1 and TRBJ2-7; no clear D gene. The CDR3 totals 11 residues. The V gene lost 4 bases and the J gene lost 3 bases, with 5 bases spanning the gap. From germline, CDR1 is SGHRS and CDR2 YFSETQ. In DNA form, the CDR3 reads TGCGCCAGCAGCAATAACTACGAGCAGTACTTC. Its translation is CASSNNYEQYF.

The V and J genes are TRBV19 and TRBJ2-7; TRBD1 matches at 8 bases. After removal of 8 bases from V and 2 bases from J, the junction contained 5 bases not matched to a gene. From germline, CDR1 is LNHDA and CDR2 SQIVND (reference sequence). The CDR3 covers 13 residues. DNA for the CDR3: TGTGCCAGTCGGGACAGGATGGCCTACGAGCAGTACTTC. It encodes CASRDRMAYEQYF.

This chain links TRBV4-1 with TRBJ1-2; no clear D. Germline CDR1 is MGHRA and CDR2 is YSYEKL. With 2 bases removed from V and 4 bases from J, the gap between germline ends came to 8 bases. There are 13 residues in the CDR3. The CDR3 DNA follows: TGCGCCAGCAGCCAAAGGCAGACCTATGGCTACACCTTC. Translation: CASSQRQTYGYTF.

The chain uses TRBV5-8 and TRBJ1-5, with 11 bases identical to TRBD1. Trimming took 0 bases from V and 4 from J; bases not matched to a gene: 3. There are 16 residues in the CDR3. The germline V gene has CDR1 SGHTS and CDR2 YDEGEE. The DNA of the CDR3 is TGTGCCAGCAGCTTGGACGGGACAGGGGGAAATCAGCCCCAGCATTTT. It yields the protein CASSLDGTGGNQPQHF.

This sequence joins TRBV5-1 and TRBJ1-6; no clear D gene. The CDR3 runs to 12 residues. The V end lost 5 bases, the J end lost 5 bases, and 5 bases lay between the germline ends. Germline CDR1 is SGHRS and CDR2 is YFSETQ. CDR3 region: CASSFDNSPLHF. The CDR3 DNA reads TGCGCCAGCAGTTTTGATAATTCACCCCTCCACTTT.

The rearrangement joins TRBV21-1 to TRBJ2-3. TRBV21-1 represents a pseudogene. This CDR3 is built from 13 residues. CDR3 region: CASSAASTDTQYF. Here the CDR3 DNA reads TGTGCCAGCAGCGCTGCAAGCACAGATACGCAGTATTTT.